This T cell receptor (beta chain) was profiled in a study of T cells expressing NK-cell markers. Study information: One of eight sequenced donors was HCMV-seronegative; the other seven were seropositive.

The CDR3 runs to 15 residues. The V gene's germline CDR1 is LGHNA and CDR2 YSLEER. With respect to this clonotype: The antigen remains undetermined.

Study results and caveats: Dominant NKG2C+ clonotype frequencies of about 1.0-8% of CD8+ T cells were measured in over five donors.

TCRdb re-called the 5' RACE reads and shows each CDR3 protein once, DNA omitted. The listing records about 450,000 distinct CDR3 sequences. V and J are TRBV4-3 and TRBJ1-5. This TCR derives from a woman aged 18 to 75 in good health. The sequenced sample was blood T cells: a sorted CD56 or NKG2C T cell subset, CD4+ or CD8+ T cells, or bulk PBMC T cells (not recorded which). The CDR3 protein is CASSQELGSNQPQHF.